Shown below are 25 T cell receptor beta chains from a single sample sequenced in a study of control samples from healthy donors and cancer patients (dated by TCRdb to the early 2020s). The library was generated by the immunoSEQ multiplex PCR assay. Entries here come from immuneACCESS through TCRdb and include only in-frame sequences with V and J called. Some clones fail to appear in such tables; in the studies checked, an unresolved V gene covers under half of the shortfall, and the cause of the remainder is unknown. This sample gives 160,000 or so clones in total; over 85% of them show up just once. The ten largest clonotypes hold about 9.3% of the sample. Material for sequencing was blood. These receptors were collected from a woman aged 35 to 49 in good health.

The CDR3 loop is CASSQDLAGAGGYTF. The CDR3 bases are TGTGCCAGCAGCCAAGATCTGGCGGGGGCGGGAGGCTACACCTTC. The chain employs TRBV3-1 (or the pseudogene TRBV3-2) and TRBJ1-2; possible D gene TRBD1, 6 bases. V lost 0 bases to trimming and J lost 8 bases, with 16 bases between them. The germline V gene encodes CDR1 LGHDT and CDR2 YNNKEL (reference sequence). The CDR3 contains 15 residues.

The rearrangement uses TRBV5-6 and TRBJ2-3, with TRBD1 matching 10 bases. V lost 4 bases to trimming and J lost 4 bases; unmatched junction nucleotides: 15. The CDR3 is made up of 18 amino acids. From germline, CDR1 is SGHDT and CDR2 YYEEEE. The CDR3 here is CASSDRTGGLTFPDTQYF. The CDR3, as DNA: TGTGCCAGCAGCGACCGGACAGGGGGTCTAACCTTCCCAGATACGCAGTATTTT.

This sequence joins TRBV7-2 and TRBJ2-2; either TRBD1 or TRBD2 may supply D (5 bases each). Germline V gene sequence: CDR1 SGHTA, CDR2 FQGNSA. This CDR3 contains 18 residues. V was shortened by 2 bases and J by 6 bases, with 22 bases between the two germline ends. CDR3 bases: TGTGCCAGCAGCTTAAATCCCCATAGCCGTATGGGGGCCGGGGAGCTGTTTTTT. Translation gives CASSLNPHSRMGAGELFF.

The V call is TRBV5-1, the J call TRBJ2-1; TRBD2 agrees at 16 bases. Germline V CDR1 and CDR2: SGHRS, YFSETQ. The CDR3 loop spans 19 amino acids. V dropped 4 bases and J dropped 4; count of bases not matched to a gene: 11. CDR3 DNA: TGCGCCAGCAGCCAAGGGACTAGCGGGAGGGCCGATGCTTACAATGAGCAGTTCTTC. It encodes CASSQGTSGRADAYNEQFF.

Of note for this clone: This CDR3 is also generated by other DNA sequences in the sample. The chain uses TRBV7-2 and TRBJ1-2; D is ambiguous. V shed 5 bases and J shed 0 bases, with 10 bases lying between them. The CDR3 is 14 amino acids. Germline V lookup: CDR1 SGHTA, CDR2 FQGNSA. The CDR3 sequence: CASSTTTTNYGYTF. The CDR3 coding sequence is TGTGCCAGCAGCACAACAACAACTAACTATGGCTACACCTTC.

The V call is TRBV7-9, the J call TRBJ2-3; D gene ambiguous. Trimming left V 10 bases short and J 6 bases short, with 14 bases between. The CDR3 totals 12 residues. CDR1 and CDR2 (germline): SEHNR, FQNEAQ (reference sequence). DNA for the CDR3: TGTGCCACCGGTGGGTCCCTGGATACGCAGTATTTT. Translating it yields CATGGSLDTQYF.

The genes are TRBV5-4 and TRBJ2-3; a possible D gene is TRBD2 (5 bases). The CDR3 contains 14 residues. Per germline, CDR1 SGHNT and CDR2 YYREEE (reference sequence). The ends were cut back, 5 bases at V and 6 bases at J, with 16 bases in the middle. CDR3 sequence (DNA): TGTGCCAGCAGACCAGACTACAACAGTGATACGCAGTATTTT. It encodes CASRPDYNSDTQYF.

This clone was found once. The gene calls are TRBV5-6 and TRBJ1-1; D possibly corresponds to TRBD1 (5 bases). This CDR3 has 13 amino acids. V dropped 4 bases and J dropped 8 bases, with 15 bases sitting between them. CDR1 and CDR2 from the germline V gene are SGHDT and YYEEEE. The CDR3 sequence is CASSPPGGTEAFF. The CDR3 bases are TGTGCCAGCAGCCCACCCGGGGGGACCGAAGCTTTCTTT.

The rearrangement links TRBV18 to TRBJ1-1, with TRBD1 matching 7 bases. The CDR3 runs 16 residues. CDR1 is KGHSH, CDR2 LQKENI, per germline. Unmatched junction bases numbered 6, after V lost 2 bases and J lost 0 bases. CDR3 in amino acids: CASSPTGELMNTEAFF. Written as DNA, the CDR3 is TGTGCCAGCTCACCAACAGGGGAGCTTATGAACACTGAAGCTTTCTTT.

Comments on this clone: A junction end diverges from the germline sequence, so it may reflect a read error. The gene calls are TRBV24-1 and TRBJ2-2; D may be TRBD2 (5 bases). Per germline, CDR1 KGHDR and CDR2 SFDVKD. This CDR3 comprises 13 residues. CDR3 in amino acids: CATSVPFHRGAVF. In DNA, the CDR3 is TGTGCCACCAGTGTTCCATTCCACCGGGGAGCTGTTTTT.

The gene calls are TRBV5-1 and TRBJ2-1; D perhaps matches TRBD2 (6 bases). This CDR3 spans 14 amino acids. From germline, CDR1 is SGHRS and CDR2 YFSETQ. V was shortened by 2 bases and J by 5 bases, with 11 bases between the two germline ends. The CDR3 protein is CASSFGTPNNEQFF. The CDR3 nucleotides read TGCGCCAGCAGCTTCGGGACTCCCAACAATGAGCAGTTCTTC.

This chain joins TRBV11-2 and TRBJ1-2; D is undetermined. This CDR3 has 14 residues. V shed 2 bases and J shed 4 bases, with 11 bases lying between them. Germline-derived CDR1 and CDR2 are SGHAT and FQNNGV. The chain's CDR3 is CASSLLLSPYGYTF. The CDR3 DNA sequence: TGTGCCAGCAGCTTATTACTCAGTCCCTATGGCTACACCTTC.

This chain joins TRBV7-2 and TRBJ2-2, with D maybe TRBD2 (6 bases). CDR1 is SGHTA and CDR2 is FQGNSA in the germline V gene. V lost 5 bases, J lost 5 bases, and 18 bases lay in between. The CDR3 is 16 amino acids. The CDR3 reads CASSPALGGATGELFF. DNA for the CDR3: TGTGCCAGCAGCCCCGCCCTGGGGGGAGCAACCGGGGAGCTGTTTTTT.

The rearrangement uses TRBV10-3 and TRBJ2-2; TRBD1 matches 8 bases. The J segment lost 3 bases and the V segment lost 8 bases, leaving 17 bases of the junction unmatched. The CDR3 is made up of 18 amino acids. Germline CDR1 reads ENHRY; CDR2 reads SYGVKD. The CDR3 loop reads CAILGTGPQREHTGELFF. CDR3 DNA sequence: TGTGCCATCCTGGGGACAGGTCCACAAAGGGAACACACCGGGGAGCTGTTTTTT.

This sequence joins TRBV2 and TRBJ1-5; 10 nucleotides align to TRBD1. The CDR3 length is 15 residues. The junction had 12 bases not matched to a gene; V was cut back by 10 bases and J by 6 bases. Germline CDR1 and CDR2: SNHLY and FYNNEI. The CDR3 protein is CATQGDRGVAQPQHF. The CDR3 bases are TGTGCCACCCAAGGGGACAGGGGAGTCGCTCAGCCCCAGCATTTT. Full variable domain (remainder filled in from reference TRBV2 and TRBJ1-5): EPEVTQTPSHQVTQMGQEVILRCVPISNHLYFYWYRQILGQKVEFLVSFYNNEISEKSEIFDDQFSVERPDGSNFTLKIRSTKLEDSAMYFCATQGDRGVAQPQHFGDGTRLSIL.

This rearrangement joins TRBV24-1 to TRBJ2-7, with D tentatively TRBD1 or TRBD2 (5 bases each). Trimming took 4 bases from V and 2 from J, leaving 20 bases between them. CDR1 and CDR2 from the germline V gene are KGHDR and SFDVKD. This CDR3 region has 17 residues. CDR3 DNA: TGTGCCACCAGTGACCAAAATGGGATTGGGGACCCCTACGAGCAGTACTTC. Translated, it gives CATSDQNGIGDPYEQYF.

The chain joins TRBV29-1 to TRBJ1-1; TRBD1 matches at 11 bases. V lost 7 bases to trimming and J lost 1 base; unmatched junction nucleotides: 2. The CDR3 has 13 residues. Germline CDR1 SQVTM, CDR2 ANQGSEA. CDR3 in amino acids: CSAGTGGNTEAFF. The CDR3 coding sequence is TGCAGCGCGGGGACAGGGGGGAACACTGAAGCTTTCTTT.

The chain couples TRBV5-1 to TRBJ2-3; 8 bases map to TRBD1. Germline V lookup: CDR1 SGHRS, CDR2 YFSETQ. With 4 bases clipped from V and 2 bases from J, the junction kept 3 bases outside the gene matches. The CDR3 has 14 residues. As DNA, the CDR3 is TGCGCCAGCAGCCAGGGACAGGACACAGATACGCAGTATTTT. Its protein product is CASSQGQDTDTQYF.

The chain is built from TRBV27 and TRBJ2-7; 11 bases are a match to TRBD2. CDR1 and CDR2 (germline): MNHEY, SMNVEV (reference sequence). V gave up 6 bases and J gave up 1 base; unmatched junction bases: 5. The length of the CDR3 is 15 residues. The CDR3: CASSRGTSGSYEQYF. In nucleotides, the CDR3 is TGTGCCAGCAGCCGGGGGACTAGCGGATCCTACGAGCAGTACTTC.

This chain joins TRBV7-2 and TRBJ1-6; D unresolved. The V end was cut by 5 bases, the J end by 8 bases, with 10 bases between. This CDR3 region has 13 residues. Germline CDR1 is SGHTA and CDR2 is FQGNSA. The CDR3 is CASSLPTHSPLHF. The CDR3 region has the DNA TGTGCCAGCAGCCTGCCGACTCATTCACCCCTCCACTTT.

The rearrangement joins TRBV7-9 to TRBJ2-4; no reliable D call. V lost 1 base, J lost 0 bases, and 7 bases lay in between. CDR3 length equals 15 residues. Germline CDR1 is SEHNR and CDR2 is FQNEAQ (reference sequence). The CDR3 loop reads CASSLEEIAKNIQYF. The CDR3 nucleotides read TGTGCCAGCAGCTTAGAGGAGATAGCCAAAAACATTCAGTACTTC.

V gene TRBV12-3 or TRBV12-4 combines with J gene TRBJ2-7; D gene ambiguous. The ends were cut back, 1 base at V and 0 bases at J, with 4 bases in the middle. The CDR3 runs to 13 residues. The CDR3 reads CASSLGNSYEQYF. The DNA of the CDR3 is TGTGCCAGCAGTTTAGGCAACTCCTACGAGCAGTACTTC.

The chain uses TRBV21-1 and TRBJ2-7. TRBV21-1 is described as a pseudogene. The length of the CDR3 is 16 residues. The CDR3 sequence is CASSNNSFAVTYEQYF. DNA for the CDR3: TGTGCCAGCAGCAATAACAGTTTCGCGGTTACCTACGAGCAGTACTTC.

In this sample, this clone turned up once. This chain connects TRBV27 to TRBJ1-1, with D possibly being TRBD1 (6 bases). Trimming shortened V by 5 bases and J by 5 bases, and 12 bases separated the two germline ends. This CDR3 contains 13 residues. Germline V lookup: CDR1 MNHEY, CDR2 SMNVEV (reference sequence). For the CDR3, the DNA is TGTGCCAGCAGTACTGACAGGAAAACTGAAGCTTTCTTT. Protein: CASSTDRKTEAFF.

The CDR3 reads CASSRGPGNTEAFF. The CDR3 DNA is TGCGCCAGCAGTCGGGGACCGGGGAACACTGAAGCTTTCTTT. The chain carries TRBV4-3 and TRBJ1-1; D possibly corresponds to TRBD1 (5 bases). The CDR3 sequence is 14 residues long. Trimming removed 6 bases at V and 1 base at J, with 12 bases between. Germline V CDR1 and CDR2: LGHNA, YSLEER.